Listed below are T cell receptor beta chains from one sample, sequenced in a study of response to subunit inactivated influenza vaccine. TCRdb re-derived calls from the RT-PCR reads in MiXCR, one entry per CDR3 protein. The table includes about 540,000 distinct CDR3 sequences, under 25% detected once. The same sample was also used in a study of T cells expressing NK-cell markers.

The sample consisted of CD4+ T cells sorted from PBMCs, taken 11 to 12 days after vaccination. Receptor source: a man aged 45-60 years who received an inactivated influenza vaccine. CDR3s include the opening cysteine and the closing phenylalanine or tryptophan. Each record gives: V gene, clone size, J gene, D gene, CDR3 DNA, CDR3 protein. D genes are given only for firm matches. Rows give clone size only sometimes, using once, few, many, or a class for an expanded clone.

v_gene: TRBV5-6
abundance: few
j_gene: TRBJ2-2
d_gene: -
CDR3nt: TGTGCCAGCAGCTTGGTGTCAGGGCGGGATACCGGGGAGCTGTTTTTT
CDR3aa: CASSLVSGRDTGELFF

v_gene: TRBV4-3
abundance: few
j_gene: TRBJ2-3
d_gene: TRBD2
CDR3nt: TGCGCCAGCAGCCAGAGCCCTAGCGGGATGGGTCGGGATACGCAGTATTTT
CDR3aa: CASSQSPSGMGRDTQYF

v_gene: TRBV20-1
abundance: few
j_gene: TRBJ1-4
d_gene: -
CDR3nt: TGCAGTGCTAGAGATCGGTCAATAAGTGAAAAACTGTTTTTT
CDR3aa: CSARDRSISEKLFF

v_gene: TRBV7-2
abundance: many
j_gene: TRBJ1-2
d_gene: TRBD1
CDR3nt: TGTGCCAGCAGCTACCCGGGACAGGGTGATGGCTACACCTTC
CDR3aa: CASSYPGQGDGYTF

v_gene: TRBV29-1
abundance: -
j_gene: TRBJ2-4
d_gene: -
CDR3nt: TGCAGCGTGGGACATGGGTCTGGCAACATTCAGTACTTC
CDR3aa: CSVGHGSGNIQYF

v_gene: TRBV7-7
abundance: few
j_gene: TRBJ2-4
d_gene: TRBD1
CDR3nt: TGTGCTAGCAGCCCTCAGACAGGGAAAGCCAAAAACATTCAGTACTTC
CDR3aa: CASSPQTGKAKNIQYF

v_gene: TRBV4-1
abundance: -
j_gene: TRBJ2-5
d_gene: -
CDR3nt: TGCGCCAGCAGCCAAGCCCAGACAGAGACCCAGTACTTC
CDR3aa: CASSQAQTETQYF

v_gene: TRBV11-1
abundance: -
j_gene: TRBJ2-3
d_gene: -
CDR3nt: TGTGCCAGCAGTGACCCATGGGGTGGGACGCAGTATTTT
CDR3aa: CASSDPWGGTQYF

v_gene: TRBV6-2/TRBV6-3
abundance: -
j_gene: TRBJ1-1
d_gene: -
CDR3nt: TGTGCCAGCAAATTCGACAGGAACACTGAAGCTTTCTTT
CDR3aa: CASKFDRNTEAFF

v_gene: TRBV9
abundance: -
j_gene: TRBJ2-7
d_gene: -
CDR3nt: TGTGCCAGCAGCTCAACTTTCAGGAGGGAGTACGAGCAGTACTTC
CDR3aa: CASSSTFRREYEQYF

v_gene: TRBV28
abundance: -
j_gene: TRBJ2-7
d_gene: TRBD2
CDR3nt: TGTGCCAGCAGTTTATCTGGACTAGCGGGAGGCGAGCAGTACTTC
CDR3aa: CASSLSGLAGGEQYF

v_gene: TRBV6-2/TRBV6-3
abundance: few
j_gene: TRBJ2-2
d_gene: TRBD2
CDR3nt: TGTGCCAGCAGGAGTAGCGGGAGCTGGGAGCTGTTTTTT
CDR3aa: CASRSSGSWELFF

v_gene: TRBV20-1
abundance: -
j_gene: TRBJ2-3
d_gene: TRBD2
CDR3nt: TGCAGTGCTAGAGATCCGGCCAGCGGGGTCGCAGATACGCAGTATTTT
CDR3aa: CSARDPASGVADTQYF

v_gene: TRBV11-2
abundance: few
j_gene: TRBJ2-1
d_gene: TRBD2
CDR3nt: TGTGCCAGCAGCTTCCAGCTAGCGGGAGTAGGTGAGCAGTTCTTC
CDR3aa: CASSFQLAGVGEQFF

v_gene: TRBV20-1
abundance: few
j_gene: TRBJ2-1
d_gene: -
CDR3nt: TGCAGTGCCTTTGCCACGAACGGTGGTGAGCAGTTCTTC
CDR3aa: CSAFATNGGEQFF

v_gene: TRBV20-1
abundance: -
j_gene: TRBJ2-5
d_gene: -
CDR3nt: TGCAGTGCTAGGAAGGCAGTGCAACAAGAGACCCAGTACTTC
CDR3aa: CSARKAVQQETQYF

v_gene: TRBV28
abundance: -
j_gene: TRBJ2-7
d_gene: -
CDR3nt: TGTGCCAGCAGCCTGGGGGGGGCCAGCTCCTACGAGCAGTACTTC
CDR3aa: CASSLGGASSYEQYF

v_gene: TRBV10-3
abundance: few
j_gene: TRBJ2-7
d_gene: TRBD1
CDR3nt: TGTGCCATCAGTGATTTAGGACAGGGAGGTTCCTACGAGCAGTACTTC
CDR3aa: CAISDLGQGGSYEQYF

v_gene: TRBV11-2
abundance: few
j_gene: TRBJ1-1
d_gene: -
CDR3nt: TGTGCCAGCAGCTTGAGGGGCGACAGAACGAACACTGAAGCTTTCTTT
CDR3aa: CASSLRGDRTNTEAFF

v_gene: TRBV28
abundance: few
j_gene: TRBJ2-7
d_gene: TRBD1
CDR3nt: TGTGCCAGCAGTTCAACCGGGACAGGGGTCTACGAGCAGTACTTC
CDR3aa: CASSSTGTGVYEQYF

v_gene: TRBV12-3/TRBV12-4
abundance: -
j_gene: TRBJ1-1
d_gene: -
CDR3nt: TGTGCCAGCAGTGTCGAGTGGGGGGGAGCTTTCTTT
CDR3aa: CASSVEWGGAFF

v_gene: TRBV5-1
abundance: -
j_gene: TRBJ2-5
d_gene: TRBD1
CDR3nt: TGCGCCAGCAGCTTGTCCGTCCAGGGGGCACGCACCGGGGAGACCCAGTACTTC
CDR3aa: CASSLSVQGARTGETQYF

v_gene: TRBV20-1
abundance: -
j_gene: TRBJ2-3
d_gene: -
CDR3nt: TGCAGTGCTAGACCCACTACTAGCACAGATACGCAGTATTTT
CDR3aa: CSARPTTSTDTQYF

v_gene: TRBV6-1
abundance: -
j_gene: TRBJ1-5
d_gene: TRBD1
CDR3nt: TGTGCCAGCAGGGCGGCTCTGACAGGGGCTCAGCCCCAGCATTTT
CDR3aa: CASRAALTGAQPQHF

v_gene: TRBV20-1
abundance: -
j_gene: TRBJ2-2
d_gene: TRBD2
CDR3nt: TGCAGTGCCCCAGCGGGGGGGAACACCGGGGAGCTGTTTTTT
CDR3aa: CSAPAGGNTGELFF

v_gene: TRBV6-1
abundance: -
j_gene: TRBJ1-5
d_gene: -
CDR3nt: TGTGCCACTAAACTACTGAGCAATCAGCCCCAGCATTTT
CDR3aa: CATKLLSNQPQHF

v_gene: TRBV5-1
abundance: -
j_gene: TRBJ2-7
d_gene: TRBD1
CDR3nt: TGCGCCAGCAGACCCGCCGGGACAGGGGCCTACGAGCAGTACTTC
CDR3aa: CASRPAGTGAYEQYF

v_gene: TRBV10-3
abundance: -
j_gene: TRBJ2-7
d_gene: -
CDR3nt: TGTGCCATCGCTCGACCCTCCTACGAGCAGTACTTC
CDR3aa: CAIARPSYEQYF

v_gene: TRBV5-1
abundance: -
j_gene: TRBJ2-1
d_gene: TRBD2
CDR3nt: TGCGCCAGCAGCTTGCGCGGTTGGGGTTTCGAGCGGGAGAGGCATCGGAATGAGCAGTTCTTC
CDR3aa: CASSLRGWGFERERHRNEQFF

v_gene: TRBV9
abundance: -
j_gene: TRBJ2-3
d_gene: -
CDR3nt: TGTGCCAGCAGCGTAGCTCCCTCGGGTGCAGGGTTAAGCACAGATACGCAGTATTTT
CDR3aa: CASSVAPSGAGLSTDTQYF

v_gene: TRBV29-1
abundance: -
j_gene: TRBJ2-5
d_gene: -
CDR3nt: TGCAGCGGTTCGGGTCTGGAGGAACAAGAGACCCAGTACTTC
CDR3aa: CSGSGLEEQETQYF

v_gene: TRBV9
abundance: few
j_gene: TRBJ2-1
d_gene: TRBD2
CDR3nt: TGTGCCAGTACCCCTAGCGGGAGCTCCTACAATGAGCAGTTCTTC
CDR3aa: CASTPSGSSYNEQFF

v_gene: TRBV29-1
abundance: -
j_gene: TRBJ2-1
d_gene: TRBD1
CDR3nt: TGCAGCGTTGAAGTGGGGGGACAGGGCACTGAGCAGTTCTTC
CDR3aa: CSVEVGGQGTEQFF

v_gene: TRBV28
abundance: -
j_gene: TRBJ2-2
d_gene: -
CDR3nt: TGTGCCAGCCGATGGACAGCTAACACCGGGGAGCTGTTTTTT
CDR3aa: CASRWTANTGELFF

v_gene: TRBV7-2
abundance: -
j_gene: TRBJ2-3
d_gene: -
CDR3nt: TGTGCCAGCGCGGGGGCGTATGGAGATACGCAGTATTTT
CDR3aa: CASAGAYGDTQYF

v_gene: TRBV7-6
abundance: -
j_gene: TRBJ2-2
d_gene: TRBD2
CDR3nt: TGTGCCATCAGCTTAGCTAGCGGGAGAGGGACCGGGGAGCTGTTTTTT
CDR3aa: CAISLASGRGTGELFF

v_gene: TRBV20-1
abundance: -
j_gene: TRBJ1-2
d_gene: -
CDR3nt: TGCAGTGCTAACAAGCCCGGGAACCGCTATGGCTACACCTTC
CDR3aa: CSANKPGNRYGYTF